Each of the 9 T cell receptor beta chains below was sequenced from the same sample in a study of T cells in Graves' hyperthyroidism and ophthalmopathy. It was RNA transcripts that yielded the amplified TCR beta CDR3 regions. First-round RT-PCR targeting the TCR CDR3 was performed with the HTBI primer set. TCRdb fed the multiplex PCR reads into MiXCR, producing one record per CDR3 protein. The sample has around 440,000 distinct CDR3 sequences; 15% to 18% are singletons. Sequenced material: blood. The receptors originated from a woman aged 18-35 years with Graves' hyperthyroidism.

This clonotype was counted at least ten times. The chain couples TRBV6-1 to TRBJ2-7; TRBD1 aligns across 9 bases. Looked up from germline, CDR1 is MNHNS and CDR2 is SASEGT. There are 16 residues in the CDR3. The V and J ends lost 5 bases and 5 bases, in that order; junction bases with no gene match: 13. As DNA, the CDR3 is TGTGCCAGCAGTTCGACAGCCGGGACAGGGTCAAACGAGCAGTACTTC. This translates into CASSSTAGTGSNEQYF.

The sample holds many counts of this clonotype. V and J are TRBV7-9 and TRBJ1-1, with D unclear. Per germline, CDR1 SEHNR and CDR2 FQNEAQ (reference sequence). The V end lost 1 base, the J end lost 1 base, and 4 bases lay between the germline ends. CDR3 size: 13 residues. The CDR3 loop is CASSLVQNTEAFF. CDR3 DNA sequence: TGTGCCAGCAGCTTAGTCCAGAACACTGAAGCTTTCTTT.

For this clonotype: Since a much larger clone is just one base distant, this may be a read error. The J gene is TRBJ1-4, the V gene TRBV7-9; D is possibly TRBD1 (5 bases). CDR3 length: 15 residues. The germline V gene encodes CDR1 SEHNR and CDR2 FQNEAQ (reference sequence). In DNA form, the CDR3 reads TGTGCCAGCAGCCGAACACAGGAGATGAATGAAAACCTGTTTTTT. It specifies CASSRTQEMNENLFF. The full variable domain, in which reference TRBV7-9 and TRBJ1-4 provide the parts outside the CDR3, is DTGVSQNPRHKITKRGQNVTFRCDPISEHNRLYWYRQTLGQGPEFLTYFQNEAQLEKSRLLSDRFSAERPKGSFSTLEIQRTEQGDSAMYLCASSRTQEMNENLFFGSGTQLSVL.

This clonotype was seen repeatedly, ten times or more. The rearrangement uses TRBV29-1 and TRBJ1-2; no clear D. The CDR3 has 14 residues. V dropped 6 bases and J dropped 6 bases, with 20 bases sitting between them. Germline V lookup: CDR1 SQVTM, CDR2 ANQGSEA. CDR3: CSVRRSIGLDGYTF. CDR3 DNA: TGCAGCGTGAGACGGTCGATAGGTCTGGATGGCTACACCTTC. Full variable domain (outside the CDR3, taken from reference TRBV29-1 and TRBJ1-2): SAVISQKPSRDICQRGTSLTIQCQVDSQVTMMFWYRQQPGQSLTLIATANQGSEATYESGFVIDKFPISRPNLTFSTLTVSNMSPEDSSIYLCSVRRSIGLDGYTFGSGTRLTVV.

This clonotype was counted many times. V gene TRBV5-5 combines with J gene TRBJ1-2; tentative D call: TRBD1 (5 bases). Trimming shortened V by 4 bases and J by 5 bases, and 15 bases separated the two germline ends. The CDR3 is 14 amino acids. Germline values: CDR1 SGHKS, CDR2 YYEKEE (reference sequence). Here the CDR3 reads CASSHARGGYGYTF. CDR3 coding DNA: TGTGCCAGCAGCCACGCAAGGGGAGGTTATGGCTACACCTTC.

This clonotype appeared many times. The chain carries TRBV5-1 and TRBJ1-5; 7 positions agree with TRBD1. The junction had 2 bases not matched to a gene; V was cut back by 0 bases and J by 2 bases. The CDR3 contains 15 residues. The germline gives CDR1 SGHRS, CDR2 YFSETQ. This chain's CDR3 is CASSLGGTGNQPQHF. The CDR3 DNA is TGCGCCAGCAGCTTGGGAGGGACAGGCAATCAGCCCCAGCATTTT.

Many counts were recorded for this clonotype. The V and J genes are TRBV30 and TRBJ2-7; TRBD2 agrees at 7 bases. V dropped 1 base and J dropped 2; count of bases not matched to a gene: 8. CDR1 is GTSNPN, CDR2 SVGIG, per germline (reference sequence). The CDR3 spans 15 residues. In DNA form, the CDR3 reads TGTGCCTGGAGTGATAGGCGGGGGAGTACCTACGAGCAGTACTTC. This gives the protein CAWSDRRGSTYEQYF.

The rearrangement joins TRBV5-1 to TRBJ1-2; no clear D. The CDR3 is made up of 14 amino acids. With 0 bases removed from V and 4 bases from J, the gap between germline ends came to 10 bases. The germline gives CDR1 SGHRS, CDR2 YFSETQ. Here the CDR3 DNA reads TGCGCCAGCAGCTTGGAGGCTTACACCTATGGCTACACCTTC. It encodes CASSLEAYTYGYTF.

This chain connects TRBV6-5 to TRBJ2-7, with D unresolved. The CDR3 runs 13 residues. Germline V gene lookup returns CDR1 MNHEY and CDR2 SVGAGI. Trimming took 2 bases from V and 3 from J, leaving 8 bases between them. As DNA, the CDR3 is TGTGCCAGCAGTTACAACGTGGGCTACGAGCAGTACTTC. Translation: CASSYNVGYEQYF.